The table lists the clone carrying this T cell receptor beta chain with a few counts. Its antigen remains unidentified. The record originates from a study of post-analysis software for immune sequencing data. Study context: The study covered relapsing-remitting, secondary progressive and progressive-relapsing courses of multiple sclerosis.

Broader study findings: About five TRBV segments were more frequent in patients than controls; TRBV5-6, TRBV5-1 and TRBV20-1 belonged to this group. Strong co-clustering by F measure was evident for samples that had been prepared in the same batch. In multiple sclerosis, normalized Chao1 diversity was significantly below that of controls.

Included in the TCR beta cDNA libraries were unique molecular identifiers. Roughly 500,000 cDNA molecules were recovered from an input of about 0.85 to 11 million T cells. One entry per CDR3 protein, called by TCRdb with MiXCR from the PCR reads. The sample contains under 900,000 distinct CDR3 sequences, approximately 53% of which appear only once. The germline gives CDR1 MGHRA, CDR2 YSYEKL. The CDR3 is 16 amino acids. Losses at the gene ends were 4 bases for V and 3 bases for J; bases not matched to a gene: 9. Sequencing was done on a sample of blood. The chain is built from TRBV4-1 and TRBJ1-5, with TRBD1 matching over 7 bases. This sequence originates from a girl aged 10-17 years with multiple sclerosis. The CDR3 region is CASSPSEGAFNQPQHF. In DNA form, the CDR3 reads TGCGCCAGCAGCCCCAGTGAGGGGGCTTTCAATCAGCCCCAGCATTTT.